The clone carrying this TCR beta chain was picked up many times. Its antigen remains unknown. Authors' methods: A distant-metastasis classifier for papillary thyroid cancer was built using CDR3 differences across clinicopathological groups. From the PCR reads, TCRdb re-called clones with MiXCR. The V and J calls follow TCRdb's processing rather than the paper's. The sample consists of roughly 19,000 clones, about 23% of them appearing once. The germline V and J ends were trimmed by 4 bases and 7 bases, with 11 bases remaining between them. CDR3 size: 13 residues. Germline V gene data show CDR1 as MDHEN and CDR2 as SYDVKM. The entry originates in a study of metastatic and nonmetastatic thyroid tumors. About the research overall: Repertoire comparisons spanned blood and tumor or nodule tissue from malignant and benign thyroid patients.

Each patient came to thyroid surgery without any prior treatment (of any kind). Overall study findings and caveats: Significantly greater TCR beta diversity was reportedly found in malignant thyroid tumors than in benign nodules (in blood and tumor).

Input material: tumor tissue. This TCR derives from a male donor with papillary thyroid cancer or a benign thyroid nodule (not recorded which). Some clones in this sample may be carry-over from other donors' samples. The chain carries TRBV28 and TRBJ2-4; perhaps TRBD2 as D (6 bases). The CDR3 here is CASSSGGRNIQYF. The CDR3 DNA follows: TGTGCCAGCAGTTCTGGGGGGAGGAACATTCAGTACTTC.